The 4 T cell receptor beta chains listed next were all sequenced from one sample in a study of OX40 agonist ivuxolimab in advanced cancers. Here immunoSEQ multiplex PCR was the method, and the copy in TCRdb shows in-frame clones only, minus some. The table includes more than 45,000 clones, around 82% detected once. The sequencing used CD4+ or CD8+ T cells sorted from blood, collected in a trial of the OX40 agonist ivuxolimab. These TCRs come from an adult with an advanced solid tumor such as melanoma, head and neck, liver or kidney cancer.

The rearrangement links TRBV2 to TRBJ2-7, with TRBD2 matching 13 bases. Germline loops: CDR1 SNHLY, CDR2 FYNNEI. With 5 bases clipped from V and 9 bases from J, the junction kept 13 bases outside the gene matches. CDR3 length: 16 amino acids. The CDR3 DNA is TGTGCCAGCAGTCGTACCACTAGCGGGAGGGCCTCCGGGCAGTACTTC. Translating gives CASSRTTSGRASGQYF.

This clone was seen only once. The chain uses TRBV12-5 and TRBJ2-5; a weak D match, TRBD2 (6 bases). CDR3 length: 16 residues. Per the germline V gene, CDR1 is LGHNT and CDR2 is FRNRAP. The V gene lost 2 bases and the J gene lost 5 bases, with 18 bases spanning the gap. This chain's CDR3 is CASGLSRNLGRETQYF. In DNA, the CDR3 is TGTGCTAGTGGTTTGTCAAGAAATTTGGGGAGGGAGACCCAGTACTTC.

The rearrangement uses TRBV9 and TRBJ1-2; TRBD1 aligns across 10 bases. The germline gives CDR1 SGDLS, CDR2 YYNGEE. V shed 4 bases, J shed 2 bases, and the junction held 11 bases outside the gene matches. The CDR3 sequence is 17 residues long. Here the CDR3 reads CASSNPGQGIANYGYTF. The CDR3 DNA is TGTGCCAGCAGCAACCCGGGACAGGGGATTGCCAACTATGGCTACACCTTC. Variable domain in full (rest from reference TRBV9 and TRBJ1-2): DSGVTQTPKHLITATGQRVTLRCSPRSGDLSVYWYQQSLDQGLQFLIQYYNGEERAKGNILERFSAQQFPDLHSELNLSSLELGDSALYFCASSNPGQGIANYGYTFGSGTRLTVV.

This clone has only a few counts. This sample also contains other DNA sequences that code for the same CDR3. V and J are TRBV18 and TRBJ1-1; 9 bases fit TRBD1. Germline V gives CDR1 KGHSH, CDR2 LQKENI. V trimming: 6 bases; J trimming: 1 base; junction bases outside the gene matches: 3. The CDR3 totals 14 residues. CDR3 nucleotide sequence: TGTGCCAGCTCGCGACAGGGGGGGAACACTGAAGCTTTCTTT. This translates into CASSRQGGNTEAFF.